Listed below are T cell receptor beta chains from one sample, sequenced in a study of OX40 agonist ivuxolimab in advanced cancers. The repertoire was sequenced with immunoSEQ multiplex PCR; TCRdb's copy has only in-frame clones and lacks some. The table lists 60,000 to 95,000 clones, 65% to 90% of them singletons. Sequences were derived from CD4+ or CD8+ T cells sorted from blood, sampled in a trial of the OX40 agonist ivuxolimab. The origin of the receptors is an adult with an advanced solid tumor such as melanoma, head and neck, liver or kidney cancer. CDR3s include the opening cysteine and the closing phenylalanine or tryptophan. Fields, in order: clone size, V gene, J gene, D gene, CDR3 protein, CDR3 DNA. The D gene is left open where the match is weak. Part of the rows lack a size; the others show once, few, many or a class for expanded clones.

abundance: once
v_gene: TRBV7-2
j_gene: TRBJ2-5
d_gene: TRBD2
CDR3aa: CASSLVRGGQETQYF
CDR3nt: TGTGCCAGCAGCTTAGTTCGCGGGGGCCAAGAGACCCAGTACTTC

abundance: -
v_gene: TRBV9
j_gene: TRBJ2-3
d_gene: -
CDR3aa: CASSVEGDSSTDTQYF
CDR3nt: TGTGCCAGCAGCGTAGAGGGGGACTCTAGCACAGATACGCAGTATTTT

abundance: -
v_gene: TRBV30
j_gene: TRBJ2-3
d_gene: -
CDR3aa: CAWSVSYTQYF
CDR3nt: TGTGCCTGGAGCGTCAGTTATACGCAGTATTTT

abundance: -
v_gene: TRBV6-1
j_gene: TRBJ1-5
d_gene: -
CDR3aa: CASSDSHRQNQPQHF
CDR3nt: TGTGCCAGCAGTGACTCTCACAGGCAGAATCAGCCCCAGCATTTT

abundance: -
v_gene: TRBV11-2
j_gene: TRBJ1-1
d_gene: -
CDR3aa: CASVSGATEAFF
CDR3nt: TGTGCCAGCGTCTCGGGGGCCACTGAAGCTTTCTTT

abundance: -
v_gene: TRBV11-2
j_gene: TRBJ2-3
d_gene: -
CDR3aa: CASSPQGGGQFGPRGTQYF
CDR3nt: TGTGCCAGCAGCCCCCAGGGGGGGGGACAGTTTGGACCCAGGGGTACGCAGTATTTT

abundance: -
v_gene: TRBV21-1
j_gene: TRBJ2-5
d_gene: -
CDR3aa: CASSKDNRIQETQYF
CDR3nt: TGTGCCAGCAGCAAAGACAACAGGATTCAAGAGACCCAGTACTTC

abundance: few
v_gene: TRBV5-4
j_gene: TRBJ1-2
d_gene: TRBD1
CDR3aa: CASSPDRGNYGYTF
CDR3nt: TGTGCCAGCAGCCCCGACAGGGGCAACTATGGCTACACCTTC

abundance: -
v_gene: TRBV6-6
j_gene: TRBJ2-3
d_gene: -
CDR3aa: CASKMEDYTTDTQYF
CDR3nt: TGTGCCAGCAAGATGGAGGACTACACCACAGATACGCAGTATTTT

abundance: -
v_gene: TRBV6-5
j_gene: TRBJ2-7
d_gene: -
CDR3aa: CASSFNLEQYF
CDR3nt: TGTGCCAGCAGTTTCAATCTCGAGCAGTACTTC

abundance: -
v_gene: TRBV7-9
j_gene: TRBJ2-1
d_gene: TRBD2
CDR3aa: CASSLSGGVGYNEQFF
CDR3nt: TGTGCCAGCAGCCTCAGCGGGGGGGTAGGTTACAATGAGCAGTTCTTC

abundance: -
v_gene: TRBV7-9
j_gene: TRBJ1-2
d_gene: TRBD1
CDR3aa: CASSPSGTGNGYTF
CDR3nt: TGTGCCAGCAGCCCCTCCGGGACAGGGAATGGCTACACCTTC

abundance: -
v_gene: TRBV2
j_gene: TRBJ1-1
d_gene: -
CDR3aa: CASSEGLRMNTEAFF
CDR3nt: TGTGCCAGCAGTGAGGGACTTCGCATGAACACTGAAGCTTTCTTT

abundance: -
v_gene: TRBV6-4
j_gene: TRBJ1-2
d_gene: -
CDR3aa: CASSDTGTYGYTF
CDR3nt: TGTGCCAGCAGTGATACCGGGACATATGGCTACACCTTC

abundance: -
v_gene: TRBV18
j_gene: TRBJ1-6
d_gene: -
CDR3aa: CASSPSGTQLNSPLHF
CDR3nt: TGTGCCAGCTCACCCTCCGGGACTCAACTTAATTCACCCCTCCACTTT

abundance: -
v_gene: TRBV7-9
j_gene: TRBJ2-7
d_gene: TRBD2
CDR3aa: CASSPGLAGEEQYF
CDR3nt: TGTGCCAGCAGCCCGGGACTAGCGGGGGAAGAGCAGTACTTC

abundance: -
v_gene: TRBV10-3
j_gene: TRBJ1-5
d_gene: -
CDR3aa: CAIGGMDQPQHF
CDR3nt: TGTGCCATCGGTGGGATGGATCAGCCCCAGCATTTT

abundance: once
v_gene: TRBV5-6
j_gene: TRBJ1-3
d_gene: TRBD1
CDR3aa: CASSLRTGTIGTGNTIYF
CDR3nt: TGTGCCAGCAGCTTAAGGACAGGAACAATAGGAACTGGAAACACCATATATTTT

abundance: -
v_gene: TRBV5-1
j_gene: TRBJ2-5
d_gene: -
CDR3aa: CASSIDQETQYF
CDR3nt: TGCGCCAGCAGCATTGATCAAGAGACCCAGTACTTC

abundance: few
v_gene: TRBV4-2
j_gene: TRBJ1-2
d_gene: -
CDR3aa: CASSQDRGGYTF
CDR3nt: TGTGCCAGCAGCCAAGATAGGGGTGGCTACACCTTC

abundance: -
v_gene: TRBV11-2
j_gene: TRBJ2-6
d_gene: TRBD1
CDR3aa: CASSTGQALSGANVLTF
CDR3nt: TGTGCCAGCAGCACCGGACAGGCGCTCTCTGGGGCCAACGTCCTGACTTTC

abundance: -
v_gene: TRBV7-6
j_gene: TRBJ1-1
d_gene: -
CDR3aa: CASSPKSTEAFF
CDR3nt: TGTGCCAGCAGCCCTAAGTCGACTGAAGCTTTCTTT

abundance: -
v_gene: TRBV5-4
j_gene: TRBJ2-3
d_gene: TRBD2
CDR3aa: CASSPGGTSGGSTDTQYF
CDR3nt: TGTGCCAGCAGCCCTGGCGGTACTAGCGGGGGGAGCACAGATACGCAGTATTTT

abundance: -
v_gene: TRBV7-9
j_gene: TRBJ1-2
d_gene: -
CDR3aa: CASSTGQYGYTF
CDR3nt: TGTGCCAGCAGCACTGGACAGTATGGCTACACCTTC

abundance: -
v_gene: TRBV7-3
j_gene: TRBJ2-1
d_gene: -
CDR3aa: CASSLTLSNNEQFF
CDR3nt: TGTGCCAGCAGCTTAACGTTATCAAACAATGAGCAGTTCTTC

abundance: -
v_gene: TRBV11-2
j_gene: TRBJ1-2
d_gene: -
CDR3aa: CASSSLRRESYGYTF
CDR3nt: TGTGCCAGCAGCTCCCTCAGGAGGGAAAGCTATGGCTACACCTTC

abundance: -
v_gene: TRBV2
j_gene: TRBJ2-7
d_gene: TRBD1
CDR3aa: CASRRNPGTGEWSYEQYF
CDR3nt: TGTGCCAGCAGACGAAACCCCGGGACAGGGGAATGGTCCTACGAGCAGTACTTC

abundance: -
v_gene: TRBV5-5
j_gene: TRBJ2-2
d_gene: -
CDR3aa: CASSLDPNGELFF
CDR3nt: TGTGCCAGCAGCTTGGACCCGAACGGGGAGCTGTTTTTT

abundance: -
v_gene: TRBV9
j_gene: TRBJ2-5
d_gene: TRBD2
CDR3aa: CASSVGLAGGSNQETQYF
CDR3nt: TGTGCCAGCAGCGTAGGACTAGCGGGGGGCTCGAACCAAGAGACCCAGTACTTC

abundance: -
v_gene: TRBV10-3
j_gene: TRBJ1-3
d_gene: TRBD1
CDR3aa: CAISDQQTDRGPSSGNTIYF
CDR3nt: TGTGCCATCAGTGATCAACAAACGGACAGGGGTCCGAGCTCTGGAAACACCATATATTTT

abundance: -
v_gene: TRBV5-1
j_gene: TRBJ2-1
d_gene: -
CDR3aa: CASSFEGQTGEQFF
CDR3nt: TGCGCCAGCAGCTTCGAGGGGCAGACCGGTGAGCAGTTCTTC

abundance: -
v_gene: TRBV5-1
j_gene: TRBJ1-1
d_gene: -
CDR3aa: CASSLGWETEAFF
CDR3nt: TGCGCCAGCAGCTTGGGGTGGGAGACTGAAGCTTTCTTT

abundance: once
v_gene: TRBV5-6
j_gene: TRBJ2-7
d_gene: TRBD2
CDR3aa: CASSPGGGGYSYEQYF
CDR3nt: TGTGCCAGCAGCCCCGGGGGGGGCGGATACTCCTACGAGCAGTACTTC

abundance: -
v_gene: TRBV11-2
j_gene: TRBJ2-7
d_gene: TRBD1
CDR3aa: CASSLSIGGFSYEQYF
CDR3nt: TGTGCCAGCAGCTTGTCAATAGGGGGCTTCTCCTACGAGCAGTACTTC

abundance: -
v_gene: TRBV28
j_gene: TRBJ1-2
d_gene: -
CDR3aa: CASSLGGGVNYGYTF
CDR3nt: TGTGCCAGCAGTTTAGGCGGGGGCGTGAACTATGGCTACACCTTC

abundance: -
v_gene: TRBV2
j_gene: TRBJ1-2
d_gene: -
CDR3aa: CASRGPQGGGYTF
CDR3nt: TGTGCCAGCAGGGGACCTCAGGGAGGTGGCTACACCTTC

abundance: -
v_gene: TRBV29-1
j_gene: TRBJ2-5
d_gene: -
CDR3aa: CSVEVRGGTQYF
CDR3nt: TGCAGCGTTGAAGTCCGCGGAGGGACCCAGTACTTC

abundance: -
v_gene: TRBV4-1
j_gene: TRBJ1-2
d_gene: -
CDR3aa: CASSQGGLSGYTF
CDR3nt: TGCGCCAGCAGCCAAGGGGGGCTCTCTGGCTACACCTTC

abundance: -
v_gene: TRBV6-6
j_gene: TRBJ1-1
d_gene: -
CDR3aa: CASSYAPNTEAFF
CDR3nt: TGTGCCAGCAGTTACGCCCCCAACACTGAAGCTTTCTTT

abundance: -
v_gene: TRBV9
j_gene: TRBJ1-1
d_gene: -
CDR3aa: CASSPSSSGLNTEAFF
CDR3nt: TGTGCCAGCAGCCCCTCGAGTTCGGGGTTGAACACTGAAGCTTTCTTT

abundance: -
v_gene: TRBV5-1
j_gene: TRBJ2-1
d_gene: TRBD2
CDR3aa: CASSLVAGGSYNEQFF
CDR3nt: TGCGCCAGCAGCTTGGTGGCGGGGGGCTCCTACAATGAGCAGTTCTTC

abundance: -
v_gene: TRBV21-1
j_gene: TRBJ1-5
d_gene: -
CDR3aa: CASSKEIRHSNQPQHF
CDR3nt: TGTGCCAGCAGCAAAGAGATACGTCATAGCAATCAGCCCCAGCATTTT

abundance: -
v_gene: TRBV7-8
j_gene: TRBJ1-6
d_gene: -
CDR3aa: CASSLRRGQNSPLHF
CDR3nt: TGTGCCAGCAGCCTACGCAGGGGTCAAAATTCACCCCTCCACTTT

abundance: -
v_gene: TRBV5-1
j_gene: TRBJ2-3
d_gene: -
CDR3aa: CASRTGPSTDTQYF
CDR3nt: TGCGCCAGCCGCACAGGGCCTAGCACAGATACGCAGTATTTT

abundance: -
v_gene: TRBV9
j_gene: TRBJ1-6
d_gene: -
CDR3aa: CASSVADVYTYNSPLHF
CDR3nt: TGTGCCAGCAGCGTAGCGGACGTCTACACCTATAATTCACCCCTCCACTTT

abundance: -
v_gene: TRBV10-2
j_gene: TRBJ1-1
d_gene: -
CDR3aa: CASRRGSGDGMNTEAFF
CDR3nt: TGCGCCAGCAGAAGGGGGTCCGGGGATGGGATGAACACTGAAGCTTTCTTT

abundance: -
v_gene: TRBV5-4
j_gene: TRBJ1-1
d_gene: TRBD1
CDR3aa: CASSLARGRGRTEAFF
CDR3nt: TGTGCCAGCAGCTTGGCCAGGGGGCGCGGAAGGACTGAAGCTTTCTTT

abundance: -
v_gene: TRBV19
j_gene: TRBJ2-7
d_gene: -
CDR3aa: CASSIGSYEQYF
CDR3nt: TGTGCCAGTAGTATTGGGTCGTACGAGCAGTACTTC

abundance: -
v_gene: TRBV4-2
j_gene: TRBJ1-4
d_gene: TRBD1
CDR3aa: CASSQTGLANEKLFF
CDR3nt: TGTGCCAGCAGCCAGACAGGGCTGGCTAATGAAAAACTGTTTTTT

abundance: once
v_gene: TRBV2
j_gene: TRBJ1-1
d_gene: -
CDR3aa: CASRYTGINTEAFF
CDR3nt: TGTGCCAGCAGATATACAGGGATAAACACTGAAGCTTTCTTT

abundance: -
v_gene: TRBV15
j_gene: TRBJ2-7
d_gene: TRBD1
CDR3aa: CATSREGTGYEQYF
CDR3nt: TGTGCCACCAGCAGAGAAGGGACAGGCTACGAGCAGTACTTC

abundance: -
v_gene: TRBV7-9
j_gene: TRBJ2-5
d_gene: TRBD1
CDR3aa: CASSSGRDSQYF
CDR3nt: TGTGCCAGCAGCTCCGGTCGGGACAGCCAGTACTTC

abundance: -
v_gene: TRBV7-2
j_gene: TRBJ1-2
d_gene: -
CDR3aa: CASSLGDYYGYTF
CDR3nt: TGTGCCAGCAGCTTGGGGGACTACTATGGCTACACCTTC

abundance: -
v_gene: TRBV27
j_gene: TRBJ1-6
d_gene: -
CDR3aa: CASSLWGRYNSPLHF
CDR3nt: TGTGCCAGCAGTTTGTGGGGACGGTATAATTCACCCCTCCACTTT